This T cell receptor (beta chain) was sequenced during a study of Graves' ophthalmopathy and Graves' hyperthyroidism. Moderate-to-severe activity, with CAS ≥3, NOSPECS ≥4 and duration under 3 months, characterized the donors with ophthalmopathy. The V and J ends lost 5 bases and 2 bases, in that order; junction bases with no gene match: 4. The CDR3 has 17 residues. Germline loops: CDR1 SGHRS, CDR2 YFSETQ. This clonotype was found many times. Its antigen remains unknown. RNA transcripts yielded amplified TCR beta CDR3 regions. HTBI-primed RT-PCR formed the first round, and a multiplex PCR formed the second. Using its own MiXCR run on the multiplex PCR reads, TCRdb lists one record per CDR3 protein. The table shows about 740,000 distinct CDR3 sequences, with around 40% occurring only once. Findings and caveats of the study: Blood also carried most expanded thyroid clonotypes exceeding 0.001 frequency.

This chain links TRBV5-1 with TRBJ2-6; the match to TRBD2 covers 13 bases. What was sequenced was peripheral blood. This receptor was taken from an adult man with Graves' ophthalmopathy. In DNA, the CDR3 is TGCGCCAGCAGGCGACTAGCGGGAGGAACTGGGGCCAACGTCCTGACTTTC. Its translation: CASRRLAGGTGANVLTF.